The clone carrying this T cell receptor beta chain was detected many times. Its target is unknown. The sample comes from a study of T cells after yellow fever vaccination. Turning to the study itself: Fractions low in cell number were prepared with SMART-Seq v4 Ultra Low Input. General study results and limits: Most clones from primary vaccination were detected again post-booster (roughly 96% CD4, about 88% CD8). Sorted repertoires could include abundant contaminating clonotypes from bulk cells.

Between the trimmed V and J ends, which lost 3 bases and 0 bases, there was a span of 8 bases. The germline gives CDR1 LGHNA, CDR2 YSLEER. This CDR3 has 15 residues. The study made its TCR cDNA through 5'RACE template switching. That step introduced a universal primer site along with UMIs. TCRdb itself ran the 5' RACE reads through MiXCR, one entry per CDR3 protein. The sample has approximately 120,000 distinct CDR3 sequences, 8% to 10% seen once. This chain joins TRBV4-3 and TRBJ2-2, with unresolved D. This clonotype originated in a man between 18 and 29 years old who received the YFV17D yellow fever vaccine. The sample consisted of CD8+ T cells sorted from PBMCs, taken on the day of the yellow fever booster vaccination. CDR3 in amino acids: CASSQVSTNTGELFF. The CDR3 DNA reads as TGCGCCAGCAGCCAGGTGTCCACGAACACCGGGGAGCTGTTTTTT.